These 31 T cell receptor beta chains were sequenced from one sample in a study of regulatory T cells in long-lasting Graves disease. Noted time point: newly diagnosed GD, antithyroid drugs for less than 3 months. Extracted PBMC RNA gave rise to the TCR library. Through Arm-PCR of CDR3 regions and iRepertoire HTBI primers, TCR beta libraries were built. TCRdb called the multiplex PCR reads again in MiXCR, with one record for every CDR3 protein. The profile shows approximately 300,000 distinct CDR3 sequences, roughly 18% of them singletons. This sample comprised peripheral blood mononuclear cells (PBMCs), obtained at new diagnosis, from a patient treated with antithyroid drugs. These receptors were taken from a female donor with Graves disease.

The sample holds many counts of this clonotype. The chain uses TRBV14 and TRBJ2-1, with 7 bases that match TRBD2. The CDR3 spans 14 residues. Trimming at V came to 3 bases and at J to 6 bases, leaving 5 bases not matched to a gene. Per germline, CDR1 SGHDN and CDR2 FVKESK. The CDR3 DNA reads TGTGCCAGCAGCCAGTATGGGGGGGGCAATGAGCAGTTCTTC. Encoded protein: CASSQYGGGNEQFF.

The V gene is TRBV29-1, the J gene TRBJ2-1, with D tentatively TRBD1 or TRBD2 (5 bases each). The ends were cut back, 2 bases at V and 4 bases at J, with 6 bases in the middle. CDR3 length equals 12 residues. CDR1 is SQVTM and CDR2 is ANQGSEA in the germline V gene. The CDR3 loop is CSVEWGYNEQFF. As DNA, the CDR3 is TGCAGCGTTGAATGGGGGTACAATGAGCAGTTCTTC.

This clonotype has a handful of counts. A much larger clone sits a single nucleotide away, making a read error possible. The gene calls are TRBV2 and TRBJ2-5; weak D call: TRBD2 (5 bases). CDR3 size: 12 residues. Per germline, CDR1 SNHLY and CDR2 FYNNEI. V was pared by 6 bases and J by 3 bases, with 8 bases between. The DNA for the CDR3 is TGTGCCAGCAGATTAGCGAAAGAGACCCAGTACTTC. Encoded protein: CASRLAKETQYF.

In its sample, this clonotype was seen many times. The V and J genes are TRBV14 and TRBJ2-5; 9 bases fit TRBD2. Germline CDR1 and CDR2: SGHDN and FVKESK. The CDR3 loop spans 16 amino acids. V lost 0 bases, J lost 1 base, and 3 bases stayed unmatched. Here the CDR3 reads CASSQDGLASQETQYF. The CDR3, as DNA: TGTGCCAGCAGCCAAGACGGACTAGCGTCCCAAGAGACCCAGTACTTC.

The chain is built from TRBV6-2 or TRBV6-3 and TRBJ1-1, with TRBD1 matching over 7 bases. The CDR3 consists of 15 residues. The V gene end was trimmed by 5 bases and the J gene end by 6 bases; junction bases not matched to a gene: 12. Germline CDR1 and CDR2: MNHEY and SVGEGT. The CDR3 DNA reads as TGTGCCAGCAGTGGACGGCAGGGGGTCGTCGCTGAAGCTTTCTTT. Translating it yields CASSGRQGVVAEAFF.

The table lists this clonotype with a few counts. The CDR3 here is CATSDLSGGAYEQYF. CDR3 nucleotides: TGTGCCACCAGTGATTTGAGCGGGGGGGCCTACGAGCAGTACTTC. The chain carries TRBV24-1 and TRBJ2-7; 10 bases are a match to TRBD2. The CDR3 covers 15 residues. Germline CDR1 and CDR2: KGHDR and SFDVKD. V lost 0 bases and J lost 2; bases outside the gene matches: 0.

This clonotype was seen repeatedly, ten times or more. The chain joins TRBV3-1 to TRBJ1-3; 7 bases are shared with TRBD1. V dropped 4 bases and J dropped 3; count of bases not matched to a gene: 9. This CDR3 contains 16 residues. From germline, CDR1 is LGHDT and CDR2 YNNKEL (reference sequence). DNA for the CDR3: TGTGCCAGCAGCCGAGTACAGGGGCGCAATGGAAACACCATATATTTT. It yields the protein CASSRVQGRNGNTIYF.

This clonotype was observed a single time. This sequence may be a read error, since a much larger clone differs from it by one base. The CDR3 does not end in the conserved phenylalanine or tryptophan, so this is likely a read error. The chain combines TRBV11-2 with TRBJ2-3; the D gene is possibly TRBD1 (6 bases). Germline CDR1 is SGHAT and CDR2 is FQNNGV. The CDR3 totals 12 residues. V shed 4 bases and J shed 5 bases, with 7 bases lying between them. CDR3 sequence reads: CASSSGQDTQYS. The CDR3 bases are TGTGCCAGCAGCTCGGGACAAGATACGCAGTATTCT.

This clonotype has at least ten counts. The gene calls are TRBV28 and TRBJ2-3, with TRBD1 matching 8 bases. In germline, CDR1 is MDHEN, CDR2 SYDVKM. The CDR3 sequence is 13 residues long. V was clipped by 7 bases and J by 3 bases; unmatched bases: 3. CDR3 amino acids: CASNRGWTDTQYF. CDR3 DNA: TGTGCCAGCAACAGGGGGTGGACAGATACGCAGTATTTT.

This clonotype was observed many times. CDR3 protein: CASSLKTGYGYTF. In nucleotides, the CDR3 is TGTGCCAGCAGCCTCAAGACAGGGTATGGCTACACCTTC. V gene TRBV14 combines with J gene TRBJ1-2; 7 positions agree with TRBD1. Looked up from germline, CDR1 is SGHDN and CDR2 is FVKESK. V shed 4 bases, J shed 5 bases, and the junction held 4 bases outside the gene matches. The CDR3 totals 13 residues. The complete variable domain, with remaining parts taken from reference TRBV14 and TRBJ1-2, reads EAGVTQFPSHSVIEKGQTVTLRCDPISGHDNLYWYRRVMGKEIKFLLHFVKESKQDESGMPNNRFLAERTGGTYSTLKVQPAELEDSGVYFCASSLKTGYGYTFGSGTRLTVV.

This clonotype was recorded at least ten times. This rearrangement joins TRBV10-3 to TRBJ2-1; 11 nucleotides agree with TRBD2. Germline V gene sequence: CDR1 ENHRY, CDR2 SYGVKD. The CDR3 is made up of 16 amino acids. With V trimmed by 6 bases and J by 0 bases, 4 bases remained unmatched. CDR3 sequence: CAIRTSGSNSYNEQFF. CDR3 in DNA: TGTGCCATCAGAACTAGCGGGAGTAACTCCTACAATGAGCAGTTCTTC.

This chain connects TRBV19 to TRBJ1-6; D is unclear. The CDR3 runs 13 residues. Germline V gives CDR1 LNHDA, CDR2 SQIVND (reference sequence). Trimming removed 6 bases at V and 8 bases at J, with 11 bases between. CDR3 region: CASRVRGDSPLHF. In DNA, the CDR3 is TGTGCCAGTAGGGTCCGCGGTGATTCACCCCTCCACTTT.

This clonotype was seen more than once but under ten times. V gene TRBV4-2 combines with J gene TRBJ2-3; TRBD2 matches 8 bases. The CDR3 runs 17 residues. The germline V gene encodes CDR1 LGHNA and CDR2 YNFKEQ. J lost 2 bases, V lost 3 bases, and 10 bases had no gene match. The DNA for the CDR3 is TGTGCCAGCAGCCAGGACGTACTAGCGGAATCCACAGATACGCAGTATTTT. This codes for CASSQDVLAESTDTQYF.

The table lists this clonotype with a count of one. The chain combines TRBV7-2 with TRBJ1-5, with D possibly TRBD1 on 5 matching bases. Germline lookup yields CDR1 SGHTA and CDR2 FQGNSA. This CDR3 has 16 residues. Trimming shortened V by 6 bases and J by 4 bases, and 19 bases separated the two germline ends. The CDR3 DNA follows: TGTGCCAGCAGACCGTCGGGGGGGAGTCTTAATCAGCCCCAGCATTTT. Translated, it gives CASRPSGGSLNQPQHF.

This clonotype was counted only a few times. The chain carries TRBV19 and TRBJ2-3, with D tentatively TRBD2 (6 bases). Germline loops: CDR1 LNHDA, CDR2 SQIVND (reference sequence). V dropped 5 bases and J dropped 1 base, with 13 bases sitting between them. CDR3 length equals 15 residues. CDR3 residues: CASSPRDSGTDTQYF. In DNA form, the CDR3 reads TGTGCCAGTAGTCCAAGGGACTCTGGCACAGATACGCAGTATTTT.

This clonotype was counted many times. The CDR3 coding sequence is TGTGCCAGCAGCTTGAGACTAGCGGGAGTTGGATTTACAGATACGCAGTATTTT. Translation: CASSLRLAGVGFTDTQYF. The gene calls are TRBV7-2 and TRBJ2-3, with 12 bases identical to TRBD2. The germline V gene encodes CDR1 SGHTA and CDR2 FQGNSA. The CDR3 consists of 18 residues. Trimming took 3 bases from V and 3 from J; bases not matched to a gene: 10.

This clonotype has a count of ten or more. The rearrangement links TRBV28 to TRBJ2-3, with TRBD1 matching 8 bases. The germline V gene has CDR1 MDHEN and CDR2 SYDVKM. V dropped 6 bases and J dropped 5; count of bases not matched to a gene: 22. CDR3 size: 19 residues. The chain's CDR3 is CASSPTLGRTGFLVDTQYF. The CDR3 bases are TGTGCCAGCAGCCCTACACTAGGCAGGACAGGGTTCTTGGTAGATACGCAGTATTTT.

This clonotype was detected many times. V usage is TRBV27 and J usage is TRBJ2-1, with 7 bases fitting TRBD1. The ends lost 2 bases at V and 8 bases at J; junction bases unmatched: 3. This CDR3 has 13 residues. Germline V gene lookup returns CDR1 MNHEY and CDR2 SMNVEV (reference sequence). CDR3 protein: CASSLRGTDEQFF. The CDR3 nucleotides read TGTGCCAGCAGTTTAAGGGGGACAGATGAGCAGTTCTTC.

At least ten counts were recorded for this clonotype. This rearrangement joins TRBV11-2 to TRBJ1-6; D gene unclear. The V end lost 5 bases, the J end lost 9 bases, and 11 bases lay between the germline ends. The CDR3 is made up of 13 amino acids. The germline V gene encodes CDR1 SGHAT and CDR2 FQNNGV. CDR3 DNA sequence: TGTGCCAGCAGCGAAGAAGTCCCTTCACCCCTCCACTTT. Protein product: CASSEEVPSPLHF. Looking up the rest from reference TRBV11-2 and TRBJ1-6 gives the full variable domain: EAGVAQSPRYKIIEKRQSVAFWCNPISGHATLYWYQQILGQGPKLLIQFQNNGVVDDSQLPKDRFSAERLKGVDSTLKIQPAKLEDSAVYLCASSEEVPSPLHFGNGTRLTVT.

This clonotype was detected only a few times. The chain links TRBV20-1 to TRBJ2-3, with a weak D call TRBD2 (5 bases). Germline V gives CDR1 DFQATT, CDR2 SNEGSKA (reference sequence). The CDR3 covers 15 residues. Trimming removed 3 bases at V and 0 bases at J, with 13 bases between. Here the CDR3 reads CSASASGGSTDTQYF. DNA for the CDR3: TGCAGTGCTAGCGCTTCCGGCGGGAGCACAGATACGCAGTATTTT.

This clonotype appeared many times. The chain combines TRBV7-9 with TRBJ2-7; D gene ambiguous. The ends were cut back, 3 bases at V and 2 bases at J, with 8 bases in the middle. Germline V gene data show CDR1 as SEHNR and CDR2 as FQNEAQ (reference sequence). This CDR3 is 13 amino acids long. The CDR3 DNA is TGTGCCAGCAGCTTCCCCGCTACCTACGAGCAGTACTTC. It yields the protein CASSFPATYEQYF.

The gene calls are TRBV19 and TRBJ1-4; D ambiguous. The V gene lost 3 bases and the J gene lost 4 bases, with 15 bases spanning the gap. Germline lookup yields CDR1 LNHDA and CDR2 SQIVND (reference sequence). This CDR3 contains 16 residues. CDR3 coding DNA: TGTGCCAGTAGTATCCTACCCGGGTTGGGTAATGAAAAACTGTTTTTT. Amino acids: CASSILPGLGNEKLFF.

In this sample, this clonotype turned up many times. J is TRBJ1-4 and V is TRBV11-1; 8 bases are shared with TRBD1. CDR3 length equals 15 residues. With V trimmed by 3 bases and J by 7 bases, 7 bases remained unmatched. The germline V gene has CDR1 SGHAT and CDR2 FQDESV (reference sequence). This CDR3 is CASSLDRAGGEKLFF. The CDR3 DNA reads TGTGCCAGCAGCTTGGACAGGGCCGGAGGTGAAAAACTGTTTTTT.

DNA for the CDR3: TGTGCCAGCAGCCGCGGACAGGGGGCCAGCACAGATACGCAGTATTTT. The encoded protein is CASSRGQGASTDTQYF. This chain joins TRBV11-2 and TRBJ2-3; 11 bases are shared with TRBD1. The CDR3 runs 16 residues. Trimming cost V 5 bases and J 0 bases; bases outside gene matches: 4. Germline CDR1 and CDR2: SGHAT and FQNNGV. Looking up the rest from reference TRBV11-2 and TRBJ2-3 gives the full variable domain: EAGVAQSPRYKIIEKRQSVAFWCNPISGHATLYWYQQILGQGPKLLIQFQNNGVVDDSQLPKDRFSAERLKGVDSTLKIQPAKLEDSAVYLCASSRGQGASTDTQYFGPGTRLTVL.

V gene TRBV18 combines with J gene TRBJ1-1; 7 positions match TRBD1. Losses at the gene ends were 8 bases for V and 5 bases for J; bases not matched to a gene: 5. Germline CDR1 is KGHSH and CDR2 is LQKENI. The CDR3 is 12 residues long. CDR3 DNA: TGTGCCAGCCGTCACAGGGGAACTGAAGCTTTCTTT. Amino acid sequence: CASRHRGTEAFF.

This clonotype was detected ten times or more. This sequence joins TRBV6-5 and TRBJ2-7, with D hard to call. In germline, CDR1 is MNHEY, CDR2 SVGAGI. Trimming removed 6 bases from V and 3 bases from J, with 12 bases in between. The CDR3 runs 13 residues. The CDR3 DNA follows: TGTGCCAGCAGGTCCTCGGACGGCTACGAGCAGTACTTC. Translating it yields CASRSSDGYEQYF.

The table lists this clonotype with many counts. The J gene is TRBJ2-7, the V gene TRBV5-1, with TRBD1 identical over 9 bases. CDR1 SGHRS and CDR2 YFSETQ come from the germline V gene. J lost 8 bases, V lost 4 bases, and 7 bases had no gene match. This CDR3 is 13 amino acids long. CDR3 residues: CASSPGQGSKQYF. CDR3 nucleotides: TGCGCCAGCAGCCCGGGACAGGGCAGCAAGCAGTACTTC.

This chain connects TRBV27 to TRBJ2-1, with a possible D match to TRBD1 (6 bases). Germline-derived CDR1 and CDR2 are MNHEY and SMNVEV (reference sequence). The CDR3 runs to 14 residues. The V and J ends lost 7 bases and 8 bases respectively, with 18 bases between them. CDR3 protein: CASTPGASIHEQFF. CDR3 DNA sequence: TGTGCCAGCACCCCAGGGGCTAGCATCCATGAGCAGTTCTTC.

This chain joins TRBV12-3 or TRBV12-4 and TRBJ1-1; tentatively, D is TRBD1 (5 bases). This CDR3 contains 13 residues. Trimming took off 8 bases at V and 0 bases at J, with 10 bases between the two ends. Here the CDR3 DNA reads TGTGCCAGCGCCAGGGATATGAACACTGAAGCTTTCTTT. It translates to CASARDMNTEAFF.

This clonotype was found many times. The rearrangement links TRBV12-3 or TRBV12-4 to TRBJ2-1, with 9 positions matching TRBD2. The V and J ends lost 6 bases and 1 base, in that order; junction bases with no gene match: 10. The CDR3 length is 17 residues. CDR3 sequence reads: CASRRSGTSGSYNEQFF. The CDR3 DNA sequence: TGTGCCAGCAGAAGGTCGGGTACTAGCGGGTCCTACAATGAGCAGTTCTTC.

This clonotype was detected ten times or more. This chain connects TRBV5-1 to TRBJ2-7, with D perhaps TRBD2 (6 bases). The germline V gene has CDR1 SGHRS and CDR2 YFSETQ. CDR3 length: 16 amino acids. Deletions cut 1 base from V and 2 bases from J, with 16 bases between. The CDR3 loop is CASSLQGASVPYEQYF. CDR3 nucleotide sequence: TGCGCCAGCAGCTTGCAAGGTGCTAGCGTCCCCTACGAGCAGTACTTC.